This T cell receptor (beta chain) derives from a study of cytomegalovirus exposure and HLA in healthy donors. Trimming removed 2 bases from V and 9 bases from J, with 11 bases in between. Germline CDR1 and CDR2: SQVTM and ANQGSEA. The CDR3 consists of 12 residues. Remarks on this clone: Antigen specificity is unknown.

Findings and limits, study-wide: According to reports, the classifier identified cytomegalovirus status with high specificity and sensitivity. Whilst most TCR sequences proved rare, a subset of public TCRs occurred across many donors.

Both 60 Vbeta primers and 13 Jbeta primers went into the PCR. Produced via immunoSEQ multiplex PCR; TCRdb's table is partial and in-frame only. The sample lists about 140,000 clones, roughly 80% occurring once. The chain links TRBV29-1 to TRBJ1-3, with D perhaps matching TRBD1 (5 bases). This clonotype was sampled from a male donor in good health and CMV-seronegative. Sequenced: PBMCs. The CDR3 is CSVEQGAGTIYF. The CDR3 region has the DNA TGCAGCGTTGAACAGGGTGCAGGCACCATATATTTT.